Following are 8 T cell receptor beta chains from one sample sequenced in a study of regulatory T cells in long-lasting Graves disease. Stated time point: newly diagnosed GD, antithyroid drugs for less than 3 months. The TCR library was made from RNA extracted from PBMCs. The authors built TCR beta libraries using iRepertoire HTBI primers and Arm-PCR of CDR3 regions. TCRdb re-called the multiplex PCR reads through MiXCR, storing one row per CDR3 protein. The sample lists roughly 420,000 distinct CDR3 sequences; around 15% were seen once. The same specimen was also included in a second study, on T cells in Graves' hyperthyroidism and ophthalmopathy.

The source material was peripheral blood mononuclear cells (PBMCs), sampled at new diagnosis, from a patient treated with antithyroid drugs. The receptors stem from a woman in her forties or fifties with Graves disease.

In this sample, this clonotype turned up a few times. This chain links TRBV28 with TRBJ2-7, with D possibly being TRBD1 (6 bases). The V and J ends lost 10 bases and 5 bases respectively, with 12 bases between them. Looked up from germline, CDR1 is MDHEN and CDR2 is SYDVKM. This CDR3 spans 11 amino acids. The CDR3 spells CAIKDSHEQYF. The CDR3 bases are TGTGCCATCAAGGACAGCCACGAGCAGTACTTC.

This clonotype was picked up many times. The chain uses TRBV20-1 and TRBJ2-1; 8 bases match TRBD2. CDR1 and CDR2 from the germline V gene are DFQATT and SNEGSKA (reference sequence). The CDR3 totals 13 residues. V lost 5 bases and J lost 9; bases outside the gene matches: 9. The CDR3 here is CSAEAGVFGEQFF. The CDR3 nucleotides read TGCAGTGCTGAAGCGGGAGTTTTTGGTGAGCAGTTCTTC.

Comments on this clonotype: A single base separates this from a much larger clone, so it may be a read error. The chain is built from TRBV3-1 and TRBJ2-3, with 9 bases that match TRBD1. V was pared by 5 bases and J by 4 bases, with 10 bases of the junction left unmatched. This CDR3 has 16 residues. Germline V gene lookup returns CDR1 LGHDT and CDR2 YNNKEL (reference sequence). CDR3 in amino acids: CASSTRDREIADTQYF. The CDR3 DNA reads as TGTGCCAGCAGCACCCGGGACAGGGAAATTGCAGATACGCAGTATTTT.

The chain is built from TRBV5-1 and TRBJ2-7, with TRBD2 matching over 10 bases. V lost 4 bases, J lost 3 bases, and 4 bases stayed unmatched. CDR1 and CDR2 from the germline V gene are SGHRS and YFSETQ. This CDR3 has 14 residues. The CDR3, as DNA: TGCGCCAGCAGCGCCCGACTAGCGGGCTACGAGCAGTACTTC. It specifies CASSARLAGYEQYF. The entire variable domain, with the rest obtained from reference TRBV5-1 and TRBJ2-7, is as follows: KAGVTQTPRYLIKTRGQQVTLSCSPISGHRSVSWYQQTPGQGLQFLFEYFSETQRNKGNFPGRFSGRQFSNSRSEMNVSTLELGDSALYLCASSARLAGYEQYFGPGTRLTVT.

In this sample, this clonotype turned up many times. V is TRBV2 and J is TRBJ1-6, with a possible D match to TRBD1 (5 bases). Per germline, CDR1 SNHLY and CDR2 FYNNEI. V dropped 2 bases and J dropped 9 bases, with 14 bases sitting between them. This CDR3 is 15 amino acids long. The CDR3 nucleotides are TGTGCCAGCAGTGAACTCTCTGGGGGTGGTTCACCCCTCCACTTT. Amino acid sequence: CASSELSGGGSPLHF.

This clonotype was detected many times. The genes are TRBV9 and TRBJ1-1; 7 nucleotides align to TRBD1. The CDR3 is made up of 17 amino acids. CDR1 is SGDLS, CDR2 YYNGEE, per germline. Trimming at V came to 0 bases and at J to 1 base, leaving 9 bases not matched to a gene. CDR3 bases: TGTGCCAGCAGCGTAGAGAGTAGGCCAGGGGGGAACACTGAAGCTTTCTTT. It codes for CASSVESRPGGNTEAFF.

This clonotype occurred many times. The rearrangement joins TRBV6-1 to TRBJ2-2, with 7 nucleotides matching TRBD2. The V gene end was trimmed by 10 bases and the J gene end by 4 bases; junction bases not matched to a gene: 6. Germline values: CDR1 MNHNS, CDR2 SASEGT. The CDR3 is 13 residues long. The CDR3 region is CATRTSRTGELFF. As DNA, the CDR3 is TGTGCCACCAGGACTAGTCGCACCGGGGAGCTGTTTTTT.

The chain has TRBV28 and TRBJ2-2; tentatively, D is TRBD1 or TRBD2 (5 bases each). The CDR3 has 18 residues. V was trimmed by 7 bases and J by 4 bases, leaving 25 bases between them. Germline values: CDR1 MDHEN, CDR2 SYDVKM. This chain's CDR3 is CASTNSFFGTDSTGELFF. The CDR3 region has the DNA TGTGCCAGCACTAACAGTTTCTTCGGGACGGATTCCACCGGGGAGCTGTTTTTT.